These T cell receptor beta chains were read from a single sample in a study of blood T cell repertoires in COVID-19. Libraries were prepared by immunoSEQ multiplex PCR; TCRdb keeps only in-frame clonotypes and omits some of them. The sample has 200,000 to 250,000 clones; nearly 90% are singletons. The material sequenced was PBMCs or T cells enriched from blood (not recorded which). The source of these receptors is a man aged 25 to 40 who had been exposed to COVID-19. Both conserved end residues are part of each CDR3. Each record gives: CDR3 length, J gene, V gene, clone size, D gene, CDR3 DNA, CDR3 protein. The D gene is left open where the match is weak. Size is omitted from some rows. Given values are once, few, many or a class for expanded clones.

CDR3 length: 16; J gene: TRBJ1-3; V gene: TRBV2; clone size: -; D gene: TRBD1; CDR3 DNA: TGTGCCAGCAGTCTCCCTCAGGGGGCTGGTGGAAACACCATATATTTT; CDR3 protein: CASSLPQGAGGNTIYF
CDR3 length: 16; J gene: TRBJ2-1; V gene: TRBV19; clone size: -; D gene: TRBD2; CDR3 DNA: TGTGCCACCTCCCCGGGGGCTAGCGGGGGGGCCAATGAGCAGTTCTTC; CDR3 protein: CATSPGASGGANEQFF
CDR3 length: 15; J gene: TRBJ1-1; V gene: TRBV4-1; clone size: -; D gene: -; CDR3 DNA: TGCGCCAGCAGCCAAGAGGGGGCAGAGATTACTGAAGCTTTCTTT; CDR3 protein: CASSQEGAEITEAFF
CDR3 length: 16; J gene: TRBJ2-5; V gene: TRBV5-1; clone size: -; D gene: TRBD1; CDR3 DNA: TGCGCCAGCAGCTTAAAGGACAGGGTGAGAATTGAGACCCAGTACTTC; CDR3 protein: CASSLKDRVRIETQYF
CDR3 length: 15; J gene: TRBJ2-1; V gene: TRBV25-1; clone size: -; D gene: TRBD1; CDR3 DNA: TGTGCCAGCAGTGGAACGACAGGGGCCTACAATGAGCAGTTCTTC; CDR3 protein: CASSGTTGAYNEQFF
CDR3 length: 15; J gene: TRBJ2-7; V gene: TRBV4-1; clone size: -; D gene: TRBD1; CDR3 DNA: TGCGCCAGCAGCCAAGAGGGGACAGGGACAGTAGAGCAGTACTTC; CDR3 protein: CASSQEGTGTVEQYF
CDR3 length: 17; J gene: TRBJ2-1; V gene: TRBV4-1; clone size: -; D gene: -; CDR3 DNA: TGCGCCAGCAGCCACGGTTTGACAGGCCAACCCTACAATGAGCAGTTCTTC; CDR3 protein: CASSHGLTGQPYNEQFF
CDR3 length: 15; J gene: TRBJ2-7; V gene: TRBV10-1; clone size: -; D gene: TRBD1; CDR3 DNA: TGCGCCAGCAGTGAGACCAAGGGGACAGGGGTCGAGCAGTACTTC; CDR3 protein: CASSETKGTGVEQYF
CDR3 length: 13; J gene: TRBJ2-3; V gene: TRBV6-5; clone size: -; D gene: -; CDR3 DNA: TGTGCCAGCAGTCCTAGGACAATTGATACGCAGTATTTT; CDR3 protein: CASSPRTIDTQYF
CDR3 length: 18; J gene: TRBJ1-2; V gene: TRBV18; clone size: -; D gene: -; CDR3 DNA: TGTGCCAGCTCACGGAAGGTCGTTGGATCCAGGGGAAACTATGGCTACACCTTC; CDR3 protein: CASSRKVVGSRGNYGYTF
CDR3 length: 12; J gene: TRBJ1-2; V gene: TRBV10-1; clone size: -; D gene: TRBD1; CDR3 DNA: TGCGCCAGCAGTGGATACAGGGGGCAATACACCTTC; CDR3 protein: CASSGYRGQYTF
CDR3 length: 15; J gene: TRBJ2-1; V gene: TRBV11-2; clone size: -; D gene: TRBD1; CDR3 DNA: TGTGCCAGCAGCGAAGCTCAGGGGGCGAACAATGAGCAGTTCTTC; CDR3 protein: CASSEAQGANNEQFF
CDR3 length: 16; J gene: TRBJ2-1; V gene: TRBV10-1; clone size: once; D gene: -; CDR3 DNA: TGCGCCAACTTACCCCAGGGGACGCTTCATAACAATGAGCAGTTCTTC; CDR3 protein: CANLPQGTLHNNEQFF
CDR3 length: 14; J gene: TRBJ2-1; V gene: TRBV5-1; clone size: -; D gene: -; CDR3 DNA: TGCGCCAGCTTCGAGACAGGACCCTACAATGAGCAGTTCTTC; CDR3 protein: CASFETGPYNEQFF